A selection of T cell receptor beta chains follows, all from one sample in a study of control samples from healthy donors and cancer patients. Sequencing was performed with immunoSEQ multiplex PCR; in TCRdb, only in-frame clones are kept and a portion is missing. Of 100,000 to 150,000 clones in the sample, 75% to 95% were seen once. The sequencing sample was made of blood. The receptors were sampled from a man aged 40-49 years in good health. CDR3s leave out the opening cysteine and the closing phenylalanine or tryptophan. Some rows mark clone size as missing; the rest say once, few, many or name a class of expanded clone.

>TRBJ1-1|TRBV19|.
ASSTQLGNTEAF
>TRBJ2-5|TRBV5-8|.
ASSLYVGGAEETQY
>TRBJ1-1|TRBV5-1|once
ASSTWTGGVLTGDTEAF
>TRBJ2-6|TRBV6-6|.
ASMLGNSGANVLT
>TRBJ2-3|TRBV9|.
ASSVFSAGASTDTQY
>TRBJ2-7|TRBV5-4|.
ASSSKDVGQY
>TRBJ1-2|TRBV5-1|.
ASSLGDRGNGYT
>TRBJ1-2|TRBV19|.
ASSQGTIYGYT
>TRBJ1-4|TRBV28|.
ASSLEGRGEKLF
>TRBJ2-7|TRBV19|.
ASSIGRDAVHEQY
>TRBJ1-2|TRBV10-3|.
AISPGSYGYT
>TRBJ2-3|TRBV10-3|.
ATTIGGLGVDTQY
>TRBJ1-4|TRBV2|.
ASLQALGEKLF
>TRBJ1-3|TRBV6-5|once
ASSQGVRSGNTIY
>TRBJ1-4|TRBV6-2/TRBV6-3|.
ASSAGGKSEKLF
>TRBJ2-5|TRBV7-2|.
ASSSWTGSGETQY
>TRBJ1-2|TRBV28|.
ATTLGGIATNYGYT
>TRBJ1-5|TRBV2|few
ASSPGINSNQPQH
>TRBJ2-1|TRBV6-6|.
ASSVGQISYNEQF
>TRBJ1-2|TRBV6-1|.
ASSEAQRSHYGYT
>TRBJ2-3|TRBV19|.
ASRSTGSPDTQY
>TRBJ2-3|TRBV20-1|few
SASRVTGGTDTQY